This T cell receptor beta chain is from a study of CD8+CD57+ T cells in acquired aplastic anemia. Across the whole study: On average, sorted CD4+ and CD8+ cells gave 3.2 ug of DNA.

This clonotype was recorded many times. What it binds is not known. Genomic DNA, the template, was used for profiling of the TCR beta VDJ and CDR3. TCRdb re-derived calls from the reads in MiXCR, one entry per CDR3 protein. Among a few hundred thousand distinct CDR3 sequences listed, 34% were seen once. This CDR3 has 14 amino acids. V gave up 5 bases and J gave up 6 bases, with 16 bases separating them. Germline assignment: CDR1 LNHDA and CDR2 SQIVND (reference sequence). Study conclusions and caveats: Patients and controls were found to share 25 to 30 CD8+ CDR3 sequences.

The sequencing input was sorted CD4+, CD8+, or CD8+CD57+ T cells (not recorded which) from PBMCs. The TCR originated in a human donor in good health, serving as a control. This chain links TRBV19 with TRBJ1-2; no firm D call. The CDR3 is CASSVLLADNGYTF. In DNA form, the CDR3 reads TGTGCCAGTAGTGTCCTGTTGGCCGACAATGGCTACACCTTC. Full variable domain (missing parts from reference TRBV19 and TRBJ1-2): DGGITQSPKYLFRKEGQNVTLSCEQNLNHDAMYWYRQDPGQGLRLIYYSQIVNDFQKGDIAEGYSVSREKKESFPLTVTSAQKNPTAFYLCASSVLLADNGYTFGSGTRLTVV.